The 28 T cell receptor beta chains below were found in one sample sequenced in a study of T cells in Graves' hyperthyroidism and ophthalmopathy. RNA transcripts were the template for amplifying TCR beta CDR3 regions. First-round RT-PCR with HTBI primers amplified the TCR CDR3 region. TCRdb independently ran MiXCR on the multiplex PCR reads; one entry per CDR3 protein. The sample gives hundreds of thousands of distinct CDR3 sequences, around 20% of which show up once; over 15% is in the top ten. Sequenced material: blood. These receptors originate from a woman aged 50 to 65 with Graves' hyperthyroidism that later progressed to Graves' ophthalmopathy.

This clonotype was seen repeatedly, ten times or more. For the CDR3, the DNA is TGCAGTGCTAGTTTTTTGAGGAATGAGCAGTTCTTC. Residues: CSASFLRNEQFF. The chain couples TRBV20-1 to TRBJ2-1, with D uncertain. This CDR3 has 12 residues. The V and J ends lost 3 bases and 7 bases respectively, with 10 bases between them. Germline V CDR1 and CDR2: DFQATT, SNEGSKA (reference sequence).

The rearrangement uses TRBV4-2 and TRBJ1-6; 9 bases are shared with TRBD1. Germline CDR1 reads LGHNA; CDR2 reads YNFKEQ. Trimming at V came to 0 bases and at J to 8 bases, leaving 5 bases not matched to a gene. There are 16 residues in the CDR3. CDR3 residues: CASSQEVTGGYSPLHF. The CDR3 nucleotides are TGTGCCAGCAGCCAAGAGGTGACAGGGGGGTATTCACCCCTCCACTTT.

The CDR3 nucleotides are TGTGCCAGCAGCTTGTTACTAGAATCCTACGAGCAGTACTTC. This gives the protein CASSLLLESYEQYF. The chain combines TRBV5-5 with TRBJ2-7; a possible D gene is TRBD2 (5 bases). The CDR3 spans 14 residues. Trimming took off 1 base at V and 1 base at J, with 9 bases between the two ends. Germline CDR1 SGHKS, CDR2 YYEKEE (reference sequence).

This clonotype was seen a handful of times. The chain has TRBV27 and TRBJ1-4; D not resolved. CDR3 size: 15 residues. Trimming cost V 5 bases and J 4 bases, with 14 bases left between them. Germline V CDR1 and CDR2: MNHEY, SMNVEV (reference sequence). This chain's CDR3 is CASSQNSMVNEKLFF. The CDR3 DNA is TGTGCCAGCAGTCAAAACAGTATGGTTAATGAAAAACTGTTTTTT. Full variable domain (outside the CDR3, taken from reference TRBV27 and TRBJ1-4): EAQVTQNPRYLITVTGKKLTVTCSQNMNHEYMSWYRQDPGLGLRQIYYSMNVEVTDKGDVPEGYKVSRKEKRNFPLILESPSPNQTSLYFCASSQNSMVNEKLFFGSGTQLSVL.

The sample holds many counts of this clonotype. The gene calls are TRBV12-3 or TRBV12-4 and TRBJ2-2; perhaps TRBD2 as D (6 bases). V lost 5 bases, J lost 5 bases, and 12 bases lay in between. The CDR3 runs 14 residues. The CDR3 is CASSGPGRTGELFF. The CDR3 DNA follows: TGTGCCAGCAGTGGACCAGGGAGGACCGGGGAGCTGTTTTTT.

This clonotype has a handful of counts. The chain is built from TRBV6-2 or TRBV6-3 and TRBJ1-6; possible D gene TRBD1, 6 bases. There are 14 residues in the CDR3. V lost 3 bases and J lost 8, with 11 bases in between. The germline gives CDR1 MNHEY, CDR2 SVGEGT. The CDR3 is CASSYGGRYSPLHF. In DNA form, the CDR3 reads TGTGCCAGCAGTTATGGGGGGCGGTATTCACCCCTCCACTTT.

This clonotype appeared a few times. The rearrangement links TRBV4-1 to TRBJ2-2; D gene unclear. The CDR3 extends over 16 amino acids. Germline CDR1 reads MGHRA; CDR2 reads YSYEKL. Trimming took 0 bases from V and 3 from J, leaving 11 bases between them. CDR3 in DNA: TGCGCCAGCAGCCAAGATCCCCGGGCGGACACCGGGGAGCTGTTTTTT. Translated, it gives CASSQDPRADTGELFF.

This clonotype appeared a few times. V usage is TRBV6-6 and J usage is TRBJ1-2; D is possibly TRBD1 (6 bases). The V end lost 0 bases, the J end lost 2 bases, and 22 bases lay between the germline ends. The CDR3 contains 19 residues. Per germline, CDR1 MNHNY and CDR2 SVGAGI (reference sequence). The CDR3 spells CASSYSVLDSKSQNYGYTF. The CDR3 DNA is TGTGCCAGCAGTTACTCGGTTTTGGACAGCAAGTCTCAAAACTATGGCTACACCTTC.

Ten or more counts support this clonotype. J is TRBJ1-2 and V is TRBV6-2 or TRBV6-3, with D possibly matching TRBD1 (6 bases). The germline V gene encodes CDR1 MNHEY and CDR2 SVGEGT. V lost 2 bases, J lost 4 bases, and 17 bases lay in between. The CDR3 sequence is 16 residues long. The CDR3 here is CASSYRPIRGGYGYTF. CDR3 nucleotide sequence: TGTGCCAGCAGTTACAGGCCCATCAGAGGGGGCTATGGCTACACCTTC.

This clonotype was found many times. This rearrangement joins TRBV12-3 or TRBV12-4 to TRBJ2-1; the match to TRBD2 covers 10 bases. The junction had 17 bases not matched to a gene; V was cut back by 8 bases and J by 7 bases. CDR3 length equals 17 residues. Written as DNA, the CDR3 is TGTGCCAGCTTCGGCTCGGCCAGCGGGGGGGTTTTGAATGAGCAGTTCTTC. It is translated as CASFGSASGGVLNEQFF.

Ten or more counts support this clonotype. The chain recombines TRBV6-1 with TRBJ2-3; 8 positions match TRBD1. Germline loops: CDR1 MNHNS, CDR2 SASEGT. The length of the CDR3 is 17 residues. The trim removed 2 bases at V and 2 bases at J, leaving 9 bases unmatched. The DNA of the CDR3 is TGTGCCAGCAGTGAACGTGCACGGACAGGGATCACAGATACGCAGTATTTT. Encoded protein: CASSERARTGITDTQYF.

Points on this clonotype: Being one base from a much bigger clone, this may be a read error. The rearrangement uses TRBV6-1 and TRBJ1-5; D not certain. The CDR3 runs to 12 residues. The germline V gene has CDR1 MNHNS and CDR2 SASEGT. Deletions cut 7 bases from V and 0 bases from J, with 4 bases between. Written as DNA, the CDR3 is TGTGCCAGCAAGGATAGCAATCAGCCCCAGCATTTT. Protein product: CASKDSNQPQHF.

As DNA, the CDR3 is TGTGCCAGCAGCCGGTCGCAGGCAACAGATACGCAGTATTTT. This encodes CASSRSQATDTQYF. This chain joins TRBV6-1 and TRBJ2-3; unclear D gene. The V and J ends lost 6 bases and 3 bases respectively, with 13 bases between them. Germline loops: CDR1 MNHNS, CDR2 SASEGT. This CDR3 has 14 residues.

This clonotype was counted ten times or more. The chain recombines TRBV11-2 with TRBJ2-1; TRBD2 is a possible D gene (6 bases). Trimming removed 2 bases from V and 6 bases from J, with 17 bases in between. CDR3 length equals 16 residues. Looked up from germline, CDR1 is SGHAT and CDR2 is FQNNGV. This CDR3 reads CASSLITGRRGNEQFF. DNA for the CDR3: TGTGCCAGCAGCTTAATAACAGGTCGGAGGGGCAATGAGCAGTTCTTC.

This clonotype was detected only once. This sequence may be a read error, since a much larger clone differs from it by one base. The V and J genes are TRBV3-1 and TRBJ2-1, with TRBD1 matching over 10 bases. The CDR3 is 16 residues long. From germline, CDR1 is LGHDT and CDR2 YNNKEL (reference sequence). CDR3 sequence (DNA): TGTGCCAGCAGCCAAGATCGGGACAGGGGAGCGAATGGGCAGTTCTTC. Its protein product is CASSQDRDRGANGQFF.

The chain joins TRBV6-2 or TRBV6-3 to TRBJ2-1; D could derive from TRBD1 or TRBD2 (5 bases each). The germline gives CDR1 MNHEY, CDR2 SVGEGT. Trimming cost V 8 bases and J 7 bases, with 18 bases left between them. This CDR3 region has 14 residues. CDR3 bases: TGTGCCAGCGTCGGGCGCCCCTGGGGGAATGAGCAGTTCTTC. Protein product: CASVGRPWGNEQFF.

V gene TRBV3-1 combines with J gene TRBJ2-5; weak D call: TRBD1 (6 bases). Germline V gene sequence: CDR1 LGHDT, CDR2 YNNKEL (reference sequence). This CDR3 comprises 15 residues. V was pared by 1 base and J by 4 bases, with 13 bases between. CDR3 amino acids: CASSQVIGQRETQYF. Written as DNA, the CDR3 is TGTGCCAGCAGCCAAGTAATAGGACAGAGAGAGACCCAGTACTTC.

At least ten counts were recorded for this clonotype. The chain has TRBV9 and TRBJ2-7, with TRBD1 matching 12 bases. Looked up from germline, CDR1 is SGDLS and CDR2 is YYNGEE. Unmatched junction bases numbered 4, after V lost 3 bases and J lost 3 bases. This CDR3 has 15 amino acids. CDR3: CASSAGTGGDYEQYF. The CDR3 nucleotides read TGTGCCAGCAGCGCCGGGACAGGGGGCGACTACGAGCAGTACTTC.

This chain's CDR3 is CSASGTTNEQFF. The CDR3 region has the DNA TGCAGTGCGTCCGGGACTACGAATGAGCAGTTCTTC. This chain joins TRBV20-1 and TRBJ2-1; 7 nucleotides align to TRBD2. Trimming at V came to 6 bases and at J to 7 bases, leaving 6 bases not matched to a gene. The CDR3 has 12 residues. Germline lookup yields CDR1 DFQATT and CDR2 SNEGSKA (reference sequence).

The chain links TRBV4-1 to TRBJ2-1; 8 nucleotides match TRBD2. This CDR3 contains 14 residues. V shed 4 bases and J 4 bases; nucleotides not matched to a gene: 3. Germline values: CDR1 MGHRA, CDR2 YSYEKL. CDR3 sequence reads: CASSPIAGYNEQFF. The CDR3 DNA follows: TGCGCCAGCAGCCCTATAGCGGGGTACAATGAGCAGTTCTTC.

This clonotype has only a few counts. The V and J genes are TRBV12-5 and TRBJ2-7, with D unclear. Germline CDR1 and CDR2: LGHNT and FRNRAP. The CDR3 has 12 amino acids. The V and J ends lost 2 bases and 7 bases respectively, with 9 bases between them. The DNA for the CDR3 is TGTGCTAGTGGTTTGTCTCAGAGGGAGCAGTACTTC. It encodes CASGLSQREQYF.

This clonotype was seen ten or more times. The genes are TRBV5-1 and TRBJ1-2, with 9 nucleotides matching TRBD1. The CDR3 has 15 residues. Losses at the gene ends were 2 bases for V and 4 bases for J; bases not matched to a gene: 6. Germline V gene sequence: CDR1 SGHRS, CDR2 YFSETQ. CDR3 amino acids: CASSFTGGVSYGYTF. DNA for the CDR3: TGCGCCAGCAGCTTCACAGGGGGCGTCTCCTATGGCTACACCTTC.

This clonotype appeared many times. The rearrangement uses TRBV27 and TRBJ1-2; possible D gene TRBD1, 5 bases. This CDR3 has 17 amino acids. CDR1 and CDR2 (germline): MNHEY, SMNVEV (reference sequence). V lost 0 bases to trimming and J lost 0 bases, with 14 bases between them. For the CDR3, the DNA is TGTGCCAGCAGTTTATCAGCAGGGAGAGAGGCTAACTATGGCTACACCTTC. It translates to CASSLSAGREANYGYTF.

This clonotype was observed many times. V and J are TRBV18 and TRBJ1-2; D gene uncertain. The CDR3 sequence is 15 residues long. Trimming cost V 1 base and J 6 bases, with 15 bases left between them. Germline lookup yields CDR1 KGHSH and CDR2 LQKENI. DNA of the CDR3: TGTGCCAGCTCACCACGGCAAGGAGATGCGGATGGCTACACCTTC. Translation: CASSPRQGDADGYTF.

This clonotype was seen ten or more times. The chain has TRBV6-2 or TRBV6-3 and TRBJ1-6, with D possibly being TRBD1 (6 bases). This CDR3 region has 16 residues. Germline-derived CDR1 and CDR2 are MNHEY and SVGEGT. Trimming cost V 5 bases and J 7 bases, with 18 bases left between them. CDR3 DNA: TGTGCCAGCAGTCCCCCGGGCCGCAGGGGAAATTCACCCCTCCACTTT. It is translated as CASSPPGRRGNSPLHF.

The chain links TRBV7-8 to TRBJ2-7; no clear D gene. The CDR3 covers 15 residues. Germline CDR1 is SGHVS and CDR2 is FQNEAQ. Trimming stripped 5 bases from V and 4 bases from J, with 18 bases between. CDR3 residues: CASSPGRLVLYEQYF. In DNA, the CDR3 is TGTGCCAGCAGCCCGGGTCGCCTAGTTCTTTACGAGCAGTACTTC.

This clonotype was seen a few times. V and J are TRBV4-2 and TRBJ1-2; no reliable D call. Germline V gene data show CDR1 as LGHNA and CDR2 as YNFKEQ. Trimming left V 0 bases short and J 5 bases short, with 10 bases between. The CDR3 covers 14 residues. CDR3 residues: CASSQDTAVYGYTF. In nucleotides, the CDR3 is TGTGCCAGCAGCCAAGATACGGCAGTGTATGGCTACACCTTC.

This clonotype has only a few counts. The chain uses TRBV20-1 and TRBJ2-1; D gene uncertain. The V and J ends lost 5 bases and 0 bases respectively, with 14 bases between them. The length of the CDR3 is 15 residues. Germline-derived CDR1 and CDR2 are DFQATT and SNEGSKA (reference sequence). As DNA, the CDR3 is TGCAGTGCTCAAAAACGGTTCTCCTCCTACAATGAGCAGTTCTTC. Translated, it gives CSAQKRFSSYNEQFF.